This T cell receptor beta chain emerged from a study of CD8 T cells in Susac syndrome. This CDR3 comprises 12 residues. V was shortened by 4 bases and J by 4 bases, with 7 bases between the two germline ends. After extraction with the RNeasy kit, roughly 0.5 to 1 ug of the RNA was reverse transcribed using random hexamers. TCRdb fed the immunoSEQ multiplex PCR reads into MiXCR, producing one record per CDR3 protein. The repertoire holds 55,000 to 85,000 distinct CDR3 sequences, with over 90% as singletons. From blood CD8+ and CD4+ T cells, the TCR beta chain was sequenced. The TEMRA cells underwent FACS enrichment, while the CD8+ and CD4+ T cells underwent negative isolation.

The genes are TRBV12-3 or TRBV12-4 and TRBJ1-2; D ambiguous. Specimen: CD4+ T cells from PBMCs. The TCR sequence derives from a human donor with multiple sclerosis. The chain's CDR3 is CASSSDTYGYTF. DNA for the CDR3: TGTGCCAGCAGTTCAGACACCTATGGCTACACCTTC.